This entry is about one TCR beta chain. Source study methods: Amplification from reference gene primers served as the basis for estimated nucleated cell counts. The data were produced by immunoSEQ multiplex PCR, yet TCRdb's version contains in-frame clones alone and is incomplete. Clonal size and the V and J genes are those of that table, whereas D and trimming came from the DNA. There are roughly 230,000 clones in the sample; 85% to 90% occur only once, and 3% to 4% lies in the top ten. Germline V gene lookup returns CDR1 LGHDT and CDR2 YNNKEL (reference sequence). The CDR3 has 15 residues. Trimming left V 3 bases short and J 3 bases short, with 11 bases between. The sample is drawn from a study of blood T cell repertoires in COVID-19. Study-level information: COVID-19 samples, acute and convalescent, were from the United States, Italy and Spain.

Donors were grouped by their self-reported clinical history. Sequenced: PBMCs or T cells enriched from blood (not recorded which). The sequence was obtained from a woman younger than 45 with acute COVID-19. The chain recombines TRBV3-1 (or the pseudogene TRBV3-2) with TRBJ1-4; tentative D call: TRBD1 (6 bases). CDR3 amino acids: CASSQVRGSNEKLFF. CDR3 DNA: TGTGCCAGCAGCCAGGTCAGGGGATCTAATGAAAAACTGTTTTTT.